The 3 T cell receptor beta chains presented below share a single source sample, sequenced in a study of blood T cell repertoires in COVID-19. TCRdb keeps only in-frame clones here, not all; method: immunoSEQ multiplex PCR. In the table there are about 32,000 clones, just over 85% of which are singletons. Sequencing input: peripheral blood. The source is an elderly woman with active or convalescent COVID-19.

The V call is TRBV6-5, the J call TRBJ2-3; 9 nucleotides agree with TRBD2. The trim removed 1 base at V and 6 bases at J, leaving 5 bases unmatched. From germline, CDR1 is MNHEY and CDR2 SVGAGI. The length of the CDR3 is 15 residues. The CDR3 bases are TGTGCCAGCAGTTACTTTGGGACTAGCATCGATACGCAGTATTTT. This codes for CASSYFGTSIDTQYF.

This chain joins TRBV7-6 and TRBJ2-2, with 10 bases identical to TRBD2. CDR3 length equals 18 residues. V dropped 1 base and J dropped 0; count of bases not matched to a gene: 5. Germline V gene sequence: CDR1 SGHVS, CDR2 FNYEAQ. The CDR3 protein is CASSLVSAGGSNTGELFF. CDR3 in DNA: TGTGCCAGCAGCTTAGTATCAGCGGGAGGGTCGAACACCGGGGAGCTGTTTTTT.

The gene calls are TRBV15 and TRBJ2-4; 7 nucleotides align to TRBD1. Germline CDR1 reads LNHNV; CDR2 reads YYDKDF (reference sequence). This CDR3 comprises 15 residues. The junction had 8 bases not matched to a gene; V was cut back by 3 bases and J by 6 bases. The CDR3 nucleotides are TGTGCCACCAGCAGGGTTGAAGGGGGCGTAAACATTCAGTACTTC. Translation: CATSRVEGGVNIQYF.